The 3 T cell receptor beta chains listed next were all sequenced from one sample in a study of CD8+CD57+ T cells in acquired aplastic anemia. Genomic DNA templated the TCR beta VDJ and CDR3 profiling. Via MiXCR, TCRdb re-called the reads, giving one row per CDR3 protein. The data show roughly 250,000 distinct CDR3 sequences, with 40% to 50% seen just once and less than 9% held by the top ten. Sequencing involved patients with CD8+CD57+ cell expansion previously shown by flow cytometry. The sequencing sample was made of sorted CD4+, CD8+, or CD8+CD57+ T cells (not recorded which) from PBMCs. All receptors derive from a human donor with aplastic anemia.

This clonotype was seen many times. An end of the junction does not agree with germline; a read error may underlie this. The chain employs TRBV19 and TRBJ2-7; D remains ambiguous. This CDR3 is built from 14 residues. Germline CDR1 and CDR2: LNHDA and SQIVND (reference sequence). The CDR3 reads CASSLDIGTYEQYF. In nucleotides, the CDR3 is TGTGCCAGTAGTTTAGACATCGGAACCTACGAGCAGTACTTC.

V gene TRBV15 combines with J gene TRBJ1-3; maybe TRBD1 (5 bases). Per germline, CDR1 LNHNV and CDR2 YYDKDF (reference sequence). V dropped 0 bases and J dropped 0 bases, with 6 bases sitting between them. The CDR3 is 15 residues long. CDR3 protein: CATSRDGGSGNTIYF. CDR3 bases: TGTGCCACCAGCAGAGACGGGGGCTCTGGAAACACCATATATTTT.

CDR3 protein: CAWSGGDRKPQHF. CDR3 in DNA: TGTGCCTGGAGTGGAGGGGACCGTAAGCCCCAGCATTTT. The chain has TRBV30 and TRBJ1-5; weak D call: TRBD1 (5 bases). Germline V gene sequence: CDR1 GTSNPN, CDR2 SVGIG (reference sequence). Deletions cut 1 base from V and 8 bases from J, with 12 bases between. This CDR3 has 13 residues.